One and the same sample provided the 12 T cell receptor beta chains below, sequenced in a study of T cells in localized non-small cell lung cancer. Some clones are missing from TCRdb's copy, which holds only in-frame ones; the method was immunoSEQ multiplex PCR. This table has 30,000 to 40,000 clones, roughly 78% appearing once. Sample: peripheral blood, taken before any cancer treatment. All receptors come from a male donor older than 55 with stage II squamous cell lung carcinoma.

The CDR3, as DNA: TGTGCCACGGCCGGGATTACTAATGAAAAACTGTTTTTT. This codes for CATAGITNEKLFF. The chain carries TRBV10-3 and TRBJ1-4, with unresolved D. The CDR3 has 13 residues. Germline values: CDR1 ENHRY, CDR2 SYGVKD. Trimming took 10 bases from V and 2 from J, leaving 11 bases between them.

Here the CDR3 DNA reads TGTGCCAGCAGCTTAGCGGCAGGACGCACGGGCGATGGCTACACCTTC. The encoded protein is CASSLAAGRTGDGYTF. The chain links TRBV11-2 to TRBJ1-2; D remains unclear. The CDR3 consists of 16 residues. Trimming took off 1 base at V and 6 bases at J, with 18 bases between the two ends. Germline lookup yields CDR1 SGHAT and CDR2 FQNNGV.

The chain employs TRBV9 and TRBJ1-1; no clear D gene. The germline V and J ends were trimmed by 3 bases and 2 bases, with 14 bases remaining between them. CDR1 is SGDLS, CDR2 YYNGEE, per germline. The CDR3 extends over 15 amino acids. For the CDR3, the DNA is TGTGCCAGCAGCGGGGGTACTCTGGGCAACACTGAAGCTTTCTTT. Residues: CASSGGTLGNTEAFF.

This chain joins TRBV5-1 and TRBJ1-1; TRBD1 is a possible D gene (5 bases). The ends were cut back, 5 bases at V and 4 bases at J, with 21 bases in the middle. Germline V gene sequence: CDR1 SGHRS, CDR2 YFSETQ. The CDR3 length is 16 residues. The CDR3 DNA follows: TGCGCCAGCAGTATGGGGCAGGGTGGGGCGAGCACTGAAGCTTTCTTT. Translating it yields CASSMGQGGASTEAFF.

This clone was observed a handful of times. The chain uses TRBV5-1 and TRBJ2-5; D is uncertain. V was pared by 0 bases and J by 7 bases, with 10 bases between. This CDR3 comprises 13 residues. Germline assignment: CDR1 SGHRS and CDR2 YFSETQ. As DNA, the CDR3 is TGCGCCAGCAGCTTGGAGGGCACCGCGACCCAGTACTTC. This encodes CASSLEGTATQYF.

The chain links TRBV23-1 to TRBJ1-3; D is possibly TRBD1 (5 bases). TRBV23-1 is noted as an ORF with a role that remains uncertain. This CDR3 is 17 amino acids long. V lost 6 bases to trimming and J lost 0 bases, with 18 bases between them. Here the CDR3 reads CASSSRGEGISGNTIYF. The CDR3 DNA is TGCGCCAGCAGCTCGAGAGGGGAGGGAATCTCTGGAAACACCATATATTTT.

The chain employs TRBV10-3 and TRBJ2-2; 10 bases fit TRBD2. J was trimmed by 2 bases and V by 10 bases; bases with no gene match: 7. CDR3 length equals 15 residues. The germline V gene encodes CDR1 ENHRY and CDR2 SYGVKD. The CDR3 bases are TGTGCCACCTGGGGACTAGCGAGTAACACCGGGGAGCTGTTTTTT. The encoded protein is CATWGLASNTGELFF.

The chain uses TRBV10-3 and TRBJ2-5; D call uncertain. CDR3 length: 14 amino acids. CDR1 ENHRY and CDR2 SYGVKD come from the germline V gene. V gave up 0 bases and J gave up 3 bases, with 8 bases separating them. DNA for the CDR3: TGTGCCATCAGTGAGTCGATGGCGGAAGAGACCCAGTACTTC. Its translation: CAISESMAEETQYF.

In its sample, this clone was seen a few times. V is TRBV5-4 and J is TRBJ1-1; TRBD1 is a possible D gene (5 bases). CDR3 length equals 15 residues. CDR1 and CDR2 from the germline V gene are SGHNT and YYREEE (reference sequence). Trimming left V 1 base short and J 3 bases short, with 13 bases between. The CDR3 is CASSLMRGGDTEAFF. CDR3 sequence (DNA): TGTGCCAGCAGCTTGATGCGGGGGGGGGACACTGAAGCTTTCTTT.

The rearrangement uses TRBV19 and TRBJ1-1, with TRBD1 matching 11 bases. This CDR3 is built from 15 residues. CDR1 is LNHDA, CDR2 SQIVND, per germline (reference sequence). The V gene end was trimmed by 4 bases and the J gene end by 5 bases; junction bases not matched to a gene: 6. CDR3 DNA sequence: TGTGCCAGTAGTACCAGGACAGGGGGCGCGACTGAAGCTTTCTTT. Encoded protein: CASSTRTGGATEAFF.

The chain has TRBV7-8 and TRBJ2-7; 7 positions match TRBD2. V shed 6 bases and J 5 bases; nucleotides not matched to a gene: 16. The V gene's germline CDR1 is SGHVS and CDR2 FQNEAQ. The CDR3 runs 16 residues. The chain's CDR3 is CASSPNGGRFYDEQYF. In DNA form, the CDR3 reads TGTGCCAGCAGTCCGAATGGCGGGAGATTTTATGACGAGCAGTACTTC.

The sample holds a few counts of this clone. The chain carries TRBV7-8 and TRBJ2-1; possibly TRBD2 for D (5 bases). Germline-derived CDR1 and CDR2 are SGHVS and FQNEAQ. The ends were cut back, 7 bases at V and 4 bases at J, with 17 bases in the middle. The CDR3 contains 15 residues. In DNA, the CDR3 is TGTGCCAGCACCCCAGGCAGACTAACGTACAATGAGCAGTTCTTC. It translates to CASTPGRLTYNEQFF.